This TCR beta chain was obtained from a study of T cell repertoires in cytomegalovirus infection. Study summary: Public TCR beta signatures were indicative of both CMV infection and a matching HLA type. Findings and limits, study-wide: Individuals carrying CMV plus the relevant HLA were identified by cumulative frequency of public TCR beta families.

One entry per CDR3 protein, called by TCRdb with MiXCR from the reads. This table has about 240,000 distinct CDR3 sequences, 10% to 15% appearing once. V dropped 4 bases and J dropped 8; count of bases not matched to a gene: 6. This CDR3 comprises 14 residues. Germline-derived CDR1 and CDR2 are SGHRS and YFSETQ. Remarks on this clonotype: What it binds is unknown.

This sequence joins TRBV5-1 and TRBJ1-4, with 9 bases aligning to TRBD1. Material: PBMCs. The clonotype was recovered from a human donor in good health (CMV status not recorded). Some clones in this sample may be carry-over from other donors' samples. The CDR3 reads CASSPTGGDEKLFF. CDR3 DNA: TGCGCCAGCAGCCCGACAGGGGGAGACGAAAAACTGTTTTTT.